The present T cell receptor (beta chain) was sequenced within a study of blood T cells in healthy people across ages. PCR was performed a second time for 7 to 11 cycles using a sample-barcoded 5' primer and a J-beta primer mix. TCRdb reanalysed the 5' RACE reads using MiXCR and keeps one entry per CDR3 protein. The sample holds hundreds of thousands of distinct CDR3 sequences, 40% to 50% seen once. Trimming at V came to 6 bases and at J to 8 bases, leaving 11 bases not matched to a gene. The CDR3 sequence is 15 residues long. Germline V gene data show CDR1 as SGHVS and CDR2 as FQNEAQ. The chain recombines TRBV7-8 with TRBJ2-2, with 8 nucleotides matching TRBD2. The sequenced sample consisted of blood. This sequence was found in a man older than 75 in good health. CDR3 residues: CASRNQRERSGELFF. For the CDR3, the DNA is TGTGCCAGCAGGAATCAGCGGGAGCGGTCGGGGGAGCTGTTTTTT.